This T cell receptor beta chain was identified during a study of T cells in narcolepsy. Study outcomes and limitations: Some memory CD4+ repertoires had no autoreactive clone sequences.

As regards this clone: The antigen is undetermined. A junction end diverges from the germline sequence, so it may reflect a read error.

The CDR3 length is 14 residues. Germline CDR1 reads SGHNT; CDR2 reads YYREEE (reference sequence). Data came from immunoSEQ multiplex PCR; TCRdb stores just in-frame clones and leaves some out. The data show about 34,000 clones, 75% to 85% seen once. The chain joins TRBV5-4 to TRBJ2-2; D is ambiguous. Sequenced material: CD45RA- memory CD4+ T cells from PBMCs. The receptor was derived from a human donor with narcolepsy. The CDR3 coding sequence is TGCGCCAGCAGCCAAGACGTGGGGACCGGGGAGCTGTTTTTT. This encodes CASSQDVGTGELFF.